This TCR beta chain appears in the sequencing data of a study of blood T cell repertoires in COVID-19. Looked up from germline, CDR1 is MNHEY and CDR2 is SVGAGI. The CDR3 loop spans 15 amino acids. Trimming at V came to 6 bases and at J to 0 bases, leaving 5 bases not matched to a gene. In the original analysis: The authors estimated nucleated cell counts from reference gene primer amplification. Sequencing was performed with immunoSEQ multiplex PCR; in TCRdb, only in-frame clones are kept and a portion is missing. The V and J calls and clone size come from that table; D and trimming were worked out from the DNA. The table lists roughly 180,000 clones, 80% to 90% of them singletons.

The specimen was peripheral blood. This receptor was taken from a woman in her thirties or forties with COVID-19, enrolled during active disease. The rearrangement links TRBV6-5 to TRBJ2-1, with 7 bases aligning to TRBD2. The CDR3 nucleotides read TGTGCCAGCAGCCTTCCGGGGGGCTCCTACAATGAGCAGTTCTTC. Its protein is CASSLPGGSYNEQFF.